The 7 T cell receptor beta chains below were found in one sample sequenced in a study of cytomegalovirus exposure and HLA in healthy donors. The PCR ran on 60 Vbeta and 13 Jbeta primers. Repertoires were generated with immunoSEQ multiplex PCR, while TCRdb's copy carries only in-frame clones and drops some. The sample consists of fewer than 150,000 clones, over 80% of them appearing once. The sample was PBMCs. The receptors were gathered from a man between 50 and 59 years old in good health and CMV-seronegative.

This chain links TRBV19 with TRBJ2-1, with 11 bases fitting TRBD2. CDR3 length equals 15 residues. Germline V gene data show CDR1 as LNHDA and CDR2 as SQIVND (reference sequence). V lost 5 bases, J lost 6 bases, and 6 bases stayed unmatched. The CDR3 bases are TGTGCCAGTAGTGAAAATAGCGGGGGGGGCAATGAGCAGTTCTTC. It encodes CASSENSGGGNEQFF.

This rearrangement joins TRBV5-1 to TRBJ1-2, with D possibly being TRBD1 (5 bases). The length of the CDR3 is 15 residues. V was pared by 0 bases and J by 2 bases, with 11 bases between. Germline assignment: CDR1 SGHRS and CDR2 YFSETQ. The CDR3, as DNA: TGCGCCAGCAGCTTGGCCGGAGGGGTGAACTATGGCTACACCTTC. Its protein is CASSLAGGVNYGYTF.

The chain uses TRBV9 and TRBJ1-1, with a weak D call TRBD1 (6 bases). Per germline, CDR1 SGDLS and CDR2 YYNGEE. The CDR3 contains 13 residues. Trimming took off 3 bases at V and 1 base at J, with 7 bases between the two ends. The CDR3 nucleotides read TGTGCCAGCAGCGCGGACAGGAACACTGAAGCTTTCTTT. It translates to CASSADRNTEAFF. Filled out from reference TRBV9 and TRBJ1-1, the complete variable domain reads DSGVTQTPKHLITATGQRVTLRCSPRSGDLSVYWYQQSLDQGLQFLIQYYNGEERAKGNILERFSAQQFPDLHSELNLSSLELGDSALYFCASSADRNTEAFFGQGTRLTVV.

This rearrangement joins TRBV27 to TRBJ2-7, with no clear D. Germline lookup yields CDR1 MNHEY and CDR2 SMNVEV (reference sequence). V lost 5 bases to trimming and J lost 0 bases, with 8 bases between them. The CDR3 loop spans 13 amino acids. The CDR3 sequence: CASSLTSSYEQYF. CDR3 DNA sequence: TGTGCCAGCAGTCTCACGAGCTCCTACGAGCAGTACTTC.

The chain has TRBV19 and TRBJ1-5; no firm D call. Per germline, CDR1 LNHDA and CDR2 SQIVND (reference sequence). The CDR3 extends over 16 amino acids. The V and J ends lost 1 base and 2 bases respectively, with 12 bases between them. The CDR3 DNA sequence: TGTGCCAGTAGTATAGTGGCGCGGCGGGGCAATCAGCCCCAGCATTTT. Protein: CASSIVARRGNQPQHF.

The V and J genes are TRBV7-2 and TRBJ2-2; 9 bases fit TRBD2. CDR3 length equals 15 residues. The J segment lost 6 bases and the V segment lost 1 base, leaving 3 bases of the junction unmatched. CDR1 is SGHTA and CDR2 is FQGNSA in the germline V gene. DNA for the CDR3: TGTGCCAGCAGCTTAGGTAGCGGGAGTCCCGGGGAGCTGTTTTTT. It specifies CASSLGSGSPGELFF.

J is TRBJ2-7 and V is TRBV5-4; 8 bases map to TRBD1. The germline CDR1 and CDR2 sequences are SGHNT and YYREEE (reference sequence). Trimming at V came to 4 bases and at J to 5 bases, leaving 8 bases not matched to a gene. The CDR3 contains 14 residues. The CDR3 nucleotides read TGTGCCAGCAGCCTGGACAGGGTTCGCAACGAGCAGTACTTC. Translating it yields CASSLDRVRNEQYF. Using reference TRBV5-4 and TRBJ2-7 for the parts outside the CDR3, the full variable domain is ETGVTQSPTHLIKTRGQQVTLRCSSQSGHNTVSWYQQALGQGPQFIFQYYREEENGRGNFPPRFSGLQFPNYSSELNVNALELDDSALYLCASSLDRVRNEQYFGPGTRLTVT.